This TCR beta chain was identified in a study of T cell responses to AZD1222 COVID-19 vaccine. Study information: Second doses at about 4 or about 12 weeks were pooled. Study findings and constraints: Seropositive at baseline were only a handful of AZD1222 recipients. Nearly half of spike-specific TCRs reportedly target variant regions that are unmutated in the B.1.351 and B.1.1.7 variants. Elevations in Spike-specific TCR breadth and depth followed administration of two AZD1222 doses.

Germline V gene sequence: CDR1 SGHTA, CDR2 FQGTGA. Between the trimmed V and J ends, which lost 1 base and 1 base, there was a span of 17 bases. The CDR3 has 18 residues. In the case of this clone: Its specificity is not known.

TCRdb's table, derived via immunoSEQ multiplex PCR, lists solely in-frame clones and lacks some. The sample has about 120,000 clones; nearly 90% are singletons. The TCR originated in an adult in good health. V gene TRBV7-3 combines with J gene TRBJ2-1; possible D gene TRBD1, 5 bases. Sequenced material: peripheral blood, taken on day 0 of AZD1222 vaccination. The CDR3: CASSLRGQGAYSYNEQFF. The CDR3 DNA is TGTGCCAGCAGCTTAAGAGGACAAGGGGCCTATTCCTACAATGAGCAGTTCTTC.